This T cell receptor (beta chain) was observed in a study of T cell responses to AZD1222 COVID-19 vaccine. About the research overall: Second doses were pooled across both intervals (about 4 or about 12 weeks). Study results and limitations: White British donors predominated, females outnumbered males, and clonal diversity was possibly underestimated.

Sequencing was performed with immunoSEQ multiplex PCR; in TCRdb, only in-frame clones are kept and a portion is missing. Altogether roughly 100,000 clones are present, 90% being singletons, with the ten largest covering under 5.5%. Unmatched junction bases numbered 4, after V lost 4 bases and J lost 8 bases. CDR3 size: 12 residues. Per germline, CDR1 SEHNR and CDR2 FQNEAQ (reference sequence). Turning to this clone: Its antigen is still unknown.

The sequencing here drew on peripheral blood, taken on day 0 of AZD1222 vaccination. The TCR sequence derives from an adult in good health. The V and J genes are TRBV7-9 and TRBJ1-2; 7 positions agree with TRBD1. The CDR3 DNA follows: TGTGCCAGCAGCTCCGGGACAGCCGGCTACACCTTC. Protein: CASSSGTAGYTF.